This entry is about one T cell receptor (beta chain). Antigen specificity is unknown. This sample was taken from a study of monozygotic twins with inflammatory bowel disease. Notes on the study in general: IBD patients had lower TCRbeta diversity (inverse Simpson) than healthy co-twins.

This CDR3 contains 16 residues. CDR1 LGHNA and CDR2 YSLEER come from the germline V gene. TCRdb reanalyzed the 5' RACE reads, giving one entry per CDR3 protein sequence and no DNA. The sample totals about 200,000 distinct CDR3 sequences. This clonotype was sampled from a human donor with ulcerative colitis or Crohn's disease, or a healthy co-twin of an affected twin (not recorded which). The chain links TRBV4-3 to TRBJ2-2; TCRdb designates TRBD1, a call that cannot be tested without DNA. Sequenced material: blood. The CDR3 protein is CASSHLQGAMGGELFF.